This T cell receptor beta chain was identified during a study of shared clonotypes between healthy human individuals. Generated by immunoSEQ multiplex PCR, the TCRdb table keeps only in-frame clones and is missing some. Among 600,000 to 750,000 clones, around 72% were seen once, and the ten largest hold roughly 1.8%. About this clone: Its antigen is unknown.

Study results and limitations: Rarefaction showed that sequencing of sorted subsets was incomplete (despite large depth).

CDR3 length equals 15 residues. V was pared by 1 base and J by 3 bases, with 13 bases between. Germline V gene sequence: CDR1 SGHNT, CDR2 YYREEE (reference sequence). The TCR originated in a woman younger than 45 in good health. The chain couples TRBV5-4 to TRBJ2-5, with D possibly TRBD1 on 5 matching bases. Sequencing input: memory CD4+ T cells sorted from blood. Specified subset: CD45RA-negative fraction. Here the CDR3 reads CASSLKGNREETQYF. The CDR3 DNA follows: TGTGCCAGCAGCTTGAAGGGGAACCGTGAAGAGACCCAGTACTTC.